This TCR beta chain is drawn from a study of T cells in Graves' hyperthyroidism and ophthalmopathy. Study-wide results and limits: Also found in blood were most expanded thyroid clonotypes above 0.001.

V shed 9 bases, J shed 3 bases, and the junction held 11 bases outside the gene matches. The germline V gene encodes CDR1 SGHRS and CDR2 YFSETQ. There are 14 residues in the CDR3. Amplified TCR beta CDR3 regions came from RNA transcripts. The primer set for the first-round RT-PCR of the TCR CDR3 was HTBI. TCRdb fed the multiplex PCR reads into MiXCR, producing one record per CDR3 protein. This sample has 400,000 to 500,000 distinct CDR3 sequences, with over 12% found just once. This clonotype was observed many times. Its cognate antigen is unknown. The study included ophthalmopathy patients with Clinical Activity Score at least 3, NOSPECS grade at least 4 and duration under 3 months. Based on clinical symptoms, serum thyroxine and TRAb, thyroid ultrasound and orbital computed tomography, diagnoses were reached. Around 10 ml of fresh peripheral blood supplied the PBMCs.

The chain is built from TRBV5-1 and TRBJ2-7, with 8 bases fitting TRBD2. This sequence was found in a man aged 18-30 years with Graves' ophthalmopathy. The sample taken for sequencing was blood. The CDR3 here is CATRSGRGDYEQYF. CDR3 DNA: TGCGCCACCCGGTCCGGGAGGGGGGACTACGAGCAGTACTTC.